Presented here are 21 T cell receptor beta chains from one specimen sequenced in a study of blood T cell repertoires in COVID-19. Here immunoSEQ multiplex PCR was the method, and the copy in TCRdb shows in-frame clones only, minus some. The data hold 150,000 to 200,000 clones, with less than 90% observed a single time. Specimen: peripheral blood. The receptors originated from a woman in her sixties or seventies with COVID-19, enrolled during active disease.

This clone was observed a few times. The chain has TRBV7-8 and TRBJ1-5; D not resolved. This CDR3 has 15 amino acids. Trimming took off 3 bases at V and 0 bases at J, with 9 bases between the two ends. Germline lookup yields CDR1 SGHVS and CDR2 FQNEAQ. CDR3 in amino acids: CASSFLRGSNQPQHF. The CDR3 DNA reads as TGTGCCAGCAGCTTCCTACGGGGTAGCAATCAGCCCCAGCATTTT.

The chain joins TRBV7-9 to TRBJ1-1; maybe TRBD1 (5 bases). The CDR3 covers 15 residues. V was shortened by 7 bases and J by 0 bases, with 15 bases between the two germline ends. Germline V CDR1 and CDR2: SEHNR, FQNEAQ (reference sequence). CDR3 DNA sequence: TGTGCCAGCACCGAAGGCCAGGGATTGAACACTGAAGCTTTCTTT. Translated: CASTEGQGLNTEAFF.

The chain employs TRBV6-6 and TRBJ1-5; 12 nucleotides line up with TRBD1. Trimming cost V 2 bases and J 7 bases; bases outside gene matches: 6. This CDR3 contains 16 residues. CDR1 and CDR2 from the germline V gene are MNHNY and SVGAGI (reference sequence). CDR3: CASSYPGTGGGQPQHF. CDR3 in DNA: TGTGCCAGCAGTTACCCCGGGACAGGGGGCGGACAGCCCCAGCATTTT.

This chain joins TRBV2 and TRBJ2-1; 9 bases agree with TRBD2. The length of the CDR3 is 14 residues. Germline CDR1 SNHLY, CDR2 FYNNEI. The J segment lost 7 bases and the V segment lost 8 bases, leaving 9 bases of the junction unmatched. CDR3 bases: TGTGCCAGCGTAGGACTAGCGCCCGGGAATGAGCAGTTCTTC. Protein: CASVGLAPGNEQFF. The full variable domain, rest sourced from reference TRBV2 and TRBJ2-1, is EPEVTQTPSHQVTQMGQEVILRCVPISNHLYFYWYRQILGQKVEFLVSFYNNEISEKSEIFDDQFSVERPDGSNFTLKIRSTKLEDSAMYFCASVGLAPGNEQFFGPGTRLTVL.

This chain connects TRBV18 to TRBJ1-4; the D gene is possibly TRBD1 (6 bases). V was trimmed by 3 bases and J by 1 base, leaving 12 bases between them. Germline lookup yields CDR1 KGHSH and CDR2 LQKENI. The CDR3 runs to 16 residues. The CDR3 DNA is TGTGCCAGCTCACCCAGGGGAGGGAGAACTAATGAAAAACTGTTTTTT. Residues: CASSPRGGRTNEKLFF.

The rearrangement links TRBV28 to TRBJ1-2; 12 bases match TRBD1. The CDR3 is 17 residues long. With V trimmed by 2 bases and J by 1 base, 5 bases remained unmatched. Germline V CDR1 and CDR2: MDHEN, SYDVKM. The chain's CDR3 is CASSLGTGGYFNYGYTF. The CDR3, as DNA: TGTGCCAGCAGTTTAGGGACAGGGGGCTACTTTAACTATGGCTACACCTTC.

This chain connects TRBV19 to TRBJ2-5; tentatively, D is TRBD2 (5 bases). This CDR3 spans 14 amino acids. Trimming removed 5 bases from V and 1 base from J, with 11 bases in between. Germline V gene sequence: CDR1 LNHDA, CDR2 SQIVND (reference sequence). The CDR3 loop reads CASSSSGVQETQYF. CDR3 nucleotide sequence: TGTGCCAGTAGTTCCTCCGGGGTCCAAGAGACCCAGTACTTC.

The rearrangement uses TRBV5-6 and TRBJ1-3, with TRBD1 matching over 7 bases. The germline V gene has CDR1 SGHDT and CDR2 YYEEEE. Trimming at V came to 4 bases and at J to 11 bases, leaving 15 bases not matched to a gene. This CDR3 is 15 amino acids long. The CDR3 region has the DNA TGTGCCAGCAGCGTGGGACAGCACCCCAGTAATGCCATATATTTT. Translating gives CASSVGQHPSNAIYF.

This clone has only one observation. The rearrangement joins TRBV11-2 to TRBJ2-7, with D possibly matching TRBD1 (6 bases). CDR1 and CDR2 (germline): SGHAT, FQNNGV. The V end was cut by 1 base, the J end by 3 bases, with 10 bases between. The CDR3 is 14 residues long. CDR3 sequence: CASSLGVGGYEQYV. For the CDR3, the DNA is TGTGCCAGCAGCTTAGGGGTAGGGGGCTACGAGCAGTACGTC.

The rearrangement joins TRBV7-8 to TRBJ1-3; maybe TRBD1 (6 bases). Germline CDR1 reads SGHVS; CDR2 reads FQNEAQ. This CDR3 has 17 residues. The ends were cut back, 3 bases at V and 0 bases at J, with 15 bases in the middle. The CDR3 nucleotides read TGTGCCAGCAGCTTCAAGGGGGATCGGGGCTCTGGAAACACCATATATTTT. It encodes CASSFKGDRGSGNTIYF. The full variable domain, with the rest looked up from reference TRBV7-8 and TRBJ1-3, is GAGVSQSPRYKVAKRGQDVALRCDPISGHVSLFWYQQALGQGPEFLTYFQNEAQLDKSGLPSDRFFAERPEGSVSTLKIQRTQQEDSAVYLCASSFKGDRGSGNTIYFGEGSWLTVV.

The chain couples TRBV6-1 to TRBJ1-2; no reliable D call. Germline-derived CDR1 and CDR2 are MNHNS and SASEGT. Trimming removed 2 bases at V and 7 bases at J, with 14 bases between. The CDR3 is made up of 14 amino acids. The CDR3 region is CASSETSGGSGYTF. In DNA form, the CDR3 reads TGTGCCAGCAGTGAAACCTCGGGCGGGAGTGGCTACACCTTC.

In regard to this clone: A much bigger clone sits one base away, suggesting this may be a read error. CDR3 bases: TGTGCCAGCAGCTTAGGGACACATTCACCCCTCCACTTT. Protein product: CASSLGTHSPLHF. This chain connects TRBV7-2 to TRBJ1-6, with D tentatively TRBD1 (5 bases). The V gene's germline CDR1 is SGHTA and CDR2 FQGNSA. V was pared by 1 base and J by 8 bases, with 6 bases between. This CDR3 has 13 amino acids. The complete variable domain, with remaining parts taken from reference TRBV7-2 and TRBJ1-6, reads GAGVSQSPSNKVTEKGKDVELRCDPISGHTALYWYRQSLGQGLEFLIYFQGNSAPDKSGLPSDRFSAERTGGSVSTLTIQRTQQEDSAVYLCASSLGTHSPLHFGNGTRLTVT.

CDR3 sequence: CASSPLRQGVNYGYTF. In DNA form, the CDR3 reads TGTGCCAGTAGTCCTCTCCGACAGGGAGTTAACTATGGCTACACCTTC. This sequence joins TRBV19 and TRBJ1-2; TRBD1 matches 7 bases. The CDR3 length is 16 residues. The junction had 10 bases not matched to a gene; V was cut back by 5 bases and J by 1 base. Germline V lookup: CDR1 LNHDA, CDR2 SQIVND (reference sequence).

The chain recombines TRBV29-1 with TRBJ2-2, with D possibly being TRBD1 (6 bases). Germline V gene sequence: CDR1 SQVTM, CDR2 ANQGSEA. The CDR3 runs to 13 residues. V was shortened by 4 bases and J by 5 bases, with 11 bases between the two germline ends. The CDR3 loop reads CSVVGASTGELFF. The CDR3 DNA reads TGCAGCGTTGTGGGGGCGAGTACCGGGGAGCTGTTTTTT.

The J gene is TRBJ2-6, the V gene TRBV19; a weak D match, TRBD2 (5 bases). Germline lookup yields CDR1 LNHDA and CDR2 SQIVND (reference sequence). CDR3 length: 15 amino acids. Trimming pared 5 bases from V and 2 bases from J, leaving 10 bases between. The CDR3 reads CASSVSGAGANVLTF. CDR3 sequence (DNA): TGTGCCAGTAGTGTGTCCGGGGCTGGGGCCAACGTCCTGACTTTC.

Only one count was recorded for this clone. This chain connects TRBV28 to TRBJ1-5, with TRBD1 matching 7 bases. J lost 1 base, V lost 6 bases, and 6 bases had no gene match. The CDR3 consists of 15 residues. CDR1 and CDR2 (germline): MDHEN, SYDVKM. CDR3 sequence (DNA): TGTGCCAGCAGACCGACAGGGAGGAGCAATCAGCCCCAGCATTTT. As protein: CASRPTGRSNQPQHF.

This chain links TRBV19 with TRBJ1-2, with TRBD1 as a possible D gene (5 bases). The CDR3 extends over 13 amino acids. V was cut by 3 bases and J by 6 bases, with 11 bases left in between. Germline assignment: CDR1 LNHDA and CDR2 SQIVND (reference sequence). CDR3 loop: CASSIQQGHGYTF. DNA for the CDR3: TGTGCCAGTAGTATTCAGCAGGGCCATGGCTACACCTTC. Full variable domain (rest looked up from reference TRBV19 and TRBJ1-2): DGGITQSPKYLFRKEGQNVTLSCEQNLNHDAMYWYRQDPGQGLRLIYYSQIVNDFQKGDIAEGYSVSREKKESFPLTVTSAQKNPTAFYLCASSIQQGHGYTFGSGTRLTVV.

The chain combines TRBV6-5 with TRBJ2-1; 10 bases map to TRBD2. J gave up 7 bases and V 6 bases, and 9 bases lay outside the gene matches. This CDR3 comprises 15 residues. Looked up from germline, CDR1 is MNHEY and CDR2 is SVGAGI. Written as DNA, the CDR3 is TGTGCCAGCAGGCTAGCGGGGGAATTAAGAAATGAGCAGTTCTTC. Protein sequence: CASRLAGELRNEQFF.

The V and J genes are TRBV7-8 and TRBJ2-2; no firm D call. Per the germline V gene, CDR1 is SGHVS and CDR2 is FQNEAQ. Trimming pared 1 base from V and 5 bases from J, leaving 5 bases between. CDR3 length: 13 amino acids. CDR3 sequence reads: CASSLERTGELFF. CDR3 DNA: TGTGCCAGCAGCTTAGAGCGAACCGGGGAGCTGTTTTTT.

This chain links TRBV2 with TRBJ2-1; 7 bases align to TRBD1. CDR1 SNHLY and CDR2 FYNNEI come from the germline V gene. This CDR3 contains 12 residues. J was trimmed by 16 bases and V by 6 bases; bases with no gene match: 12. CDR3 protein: CASSDRQGRPFF. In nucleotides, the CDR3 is TGTGCCAGCAGCGACCGACAGGGTAGGCCTTTCTTC.

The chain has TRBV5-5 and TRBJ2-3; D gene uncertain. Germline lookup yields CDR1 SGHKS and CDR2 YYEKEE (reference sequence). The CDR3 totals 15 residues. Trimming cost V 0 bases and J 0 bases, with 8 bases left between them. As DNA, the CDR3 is TGTGCCAGCAGCTTGGTAACTACTAGCACAGATACGCAGTATTTT. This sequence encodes CASSLVTTSTDTQYF.